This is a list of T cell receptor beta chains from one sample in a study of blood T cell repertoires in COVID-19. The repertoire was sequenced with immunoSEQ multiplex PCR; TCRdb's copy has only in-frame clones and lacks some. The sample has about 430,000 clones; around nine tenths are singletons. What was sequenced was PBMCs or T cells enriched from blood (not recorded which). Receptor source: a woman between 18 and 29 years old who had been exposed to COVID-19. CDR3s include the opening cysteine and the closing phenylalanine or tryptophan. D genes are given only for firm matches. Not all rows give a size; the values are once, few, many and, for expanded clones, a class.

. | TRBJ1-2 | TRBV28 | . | CASSFARGNYGYTF | TGTGCCAGCAGTTTCGCTAGGGGGAACTATGGCTACACCTTC
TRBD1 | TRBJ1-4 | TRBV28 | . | CASGPVGTGANEKLFF | TGTGCCAGCGGACCTGTGGGTACAGGGGCTAATGAAAAACTGTTTTTT
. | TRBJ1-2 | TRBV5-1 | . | CASSLGQVNYGYTF | TGCGCCAGCAGCTTGGGACAAGTTAACTATGGCTACACCTTC
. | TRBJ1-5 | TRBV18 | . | CASSPGGGQPQHF | TGTGCCAGCTCCCCTGGAGGCGGTCAGCCCCAGCATTTT
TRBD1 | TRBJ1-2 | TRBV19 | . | CASSIGQGDYGYTF | TGTGCCAGTAGTATCGGGCAGGGGGACTATGGCTACACCTTC
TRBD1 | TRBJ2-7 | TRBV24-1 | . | CATSDTGQGVGGQYF | TGTGCCACCAGTGATACCGGACAGGGGGTAGGCGGGCAGTACTTC
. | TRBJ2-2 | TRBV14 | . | CASSQDRGGVTGELFF | TGTGCCAGCAGCCAAGATCGCGGGGGCGTCACCGGGGAGCTGTTTTTT
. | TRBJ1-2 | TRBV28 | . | CASLDSSLFYGYTF | TGTGCCAGCCTAGACAGCTCTCTATTTTATGGCTACACCTTC
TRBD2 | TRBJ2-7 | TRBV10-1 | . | CAMYSGRSYEQYF | TGCGCCATGTATAGCGGGAGGTCCTACGAGCAGTACTTC
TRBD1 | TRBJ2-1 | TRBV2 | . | CASSAPDRGYNEQFF | TGTGCCAGCAGTGCCCCGGACAGGGGCTACAATGAGCAGTTCTTC
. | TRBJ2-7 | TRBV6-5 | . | CASFRSPSYEQYF | TGTGCCAGCTTCCGTAGCCCGTCCTACGAGCAGTACTTC
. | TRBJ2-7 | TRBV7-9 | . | CASSLGTEDEQYF | TGTGCCAGCAGCTTAGGGACAGAGGACGAGCAGTACTTC
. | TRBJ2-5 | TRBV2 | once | CASRAVAQETQYF | TGTGCCAGCAGGGCAGTAGCGCAAGAGACCCAGTACTTC
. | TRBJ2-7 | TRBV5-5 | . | CASSLDQNPYEQYF | TGTGCCAGCAGCTTGGACCAGAACCCCTACGAGCAGTACTTC
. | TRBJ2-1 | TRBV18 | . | CASSPFSGSYNEQFF | TGTGCCAGCTCCCCCTTTAGCGGATCCTACAATGAGCAGTTCTTC
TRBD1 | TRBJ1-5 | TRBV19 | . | CASTGQAIYSNQPQHF | TGTGCCAGTACGGGACAGGCGATATATAGCAATCAGCCCCAGCATTTT
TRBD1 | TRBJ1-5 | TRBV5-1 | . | CASSSTGQSGQPQHF | TGCGCCAGCAGCTCGACGGGACAGTCGGGGCAGCCCCAGCATTTT
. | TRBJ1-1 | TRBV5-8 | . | CASSPTGHQNTEAFF | TGTGCCAGCAGCCCTACGGGACACCAGAACACTGAAGCTTTCTTT
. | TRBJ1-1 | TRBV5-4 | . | CASSLKKGGSTEAFF | TGTGCCAGCAGCTTGAAGAAGGGAGGGAGCACTGAAGCTTTCTTT
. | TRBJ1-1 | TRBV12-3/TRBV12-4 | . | CASSFRELTEAFF | TGTGCCAGCAGCTTCAGGGAACTCACTGAAGCTTTCTTT
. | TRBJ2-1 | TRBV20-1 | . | CSARLSSIFF | TGCAGTGCTAGACTATCTTCGATATTCTTC
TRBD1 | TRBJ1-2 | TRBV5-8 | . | CASSGTGTGSNYGYTF | TGTGCCAGCAGCGGAACCGGGACAGGGTCTAACTATGGCTACACCTTC
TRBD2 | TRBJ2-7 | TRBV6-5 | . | CASSFVPGGPYEQYF | TGTGCCAGCAGTTTCGTCCCGGGAGGGCCTTACGAGCAGTACTTC
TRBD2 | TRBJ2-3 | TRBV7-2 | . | CASSSGLAGSTDTQYF | TGTGCCAGCAGCTCAGGACTAGCGGGGTCCACAGATACGCAGTATTTT
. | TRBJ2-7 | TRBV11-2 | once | CASSLTGYEQYF | TGTGCCAGCAGCTTAACGGGCTACGAGCAGTACTTC
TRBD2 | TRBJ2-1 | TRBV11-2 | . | CASSSGRAFYNEQFF | TGTGCCAGCAGCTCTGGGAGGGCCTTCTACAATGAGCAGTTCTTC
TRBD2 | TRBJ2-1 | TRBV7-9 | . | CASSLARASGIYNEQFF | TGTGCCAGCAGCTTAGCGAGGGCTAGCGGGATTTACAATGAGCAGTTCTTC
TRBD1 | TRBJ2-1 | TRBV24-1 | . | CATRGQGWNEQFF | TGTGCCACCAGAGGACAGGGTTGGAATGAGCAGTTCTTC
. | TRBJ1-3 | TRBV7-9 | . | CASSLRDSGNTIYF | TGTGCCAGCAGCTTACGAGACTCTGGAAACACCATATATTTT
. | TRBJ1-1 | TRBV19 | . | CASNFGGRNTEAFF | TGTGCCAGTAATTTCGGGGGGCGAAACACTGAAGCTTTCTTT
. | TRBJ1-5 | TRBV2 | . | CASSGAGEQPQHF | TGTGCCAGCAGTGGTGCAGGGGAACAGCCCCAGCATTTT
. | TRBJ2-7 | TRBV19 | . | CASSIGPGGRYEQYF | TGTGCCAGTAGTATAGGGCCGGGGGGCCGCTACGAGCAGTACTTC
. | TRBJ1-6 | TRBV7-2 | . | CASVPGSSYNSPLHF | TGTGCCAGCGTCCCCGGGAGCTCCTATAATTCACCCCTCCACTTT
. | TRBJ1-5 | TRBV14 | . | CASSHASRGGAGPQHF | TGTGCCAGCAGCCATGCGTCCCGGGGGGGGGCTGGGCCCCAGCATTTT
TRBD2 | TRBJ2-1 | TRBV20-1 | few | CSASQFGPSGPGEQFF | TGCAGTGCTAGTCAGTTTGGGCCTAGCGGTCCTGGTGAGCAGTTCTTC
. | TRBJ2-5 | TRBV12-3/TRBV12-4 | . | CANSRGWSGNRYF | TGTGCCAACTCCAGAGGGTGGAGCGGTAACCGGTACTTC
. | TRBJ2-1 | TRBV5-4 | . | CASSLFGNYNEQFF | TGTGCCAGCAGCTTGTTCGGGAACTACAATGAGCAGTTCTTC
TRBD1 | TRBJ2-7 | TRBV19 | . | CATADRASLYEQYF | TGTGCCACCGCCGACAGGGCCTCCCTCTACGAGCAGTACTTC
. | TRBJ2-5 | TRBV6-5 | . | CASSPKSAREETQYF | TGTGCCAGCAGCCCAAAATCGGCCAGGGAAGAGACCCAGTACTTC
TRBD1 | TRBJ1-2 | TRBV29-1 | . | CSADPGQIYGYTF | TGCAGCGCCGACCCGGGACAGATCTATGGCTACACCTTC
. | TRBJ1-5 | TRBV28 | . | CASSTEQGFSQPQHF | TGTGCCAGCAGCACAGAACAGGGTTTCAGTCAGCCCCAGCATTTT
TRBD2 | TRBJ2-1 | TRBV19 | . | CASSLAGGYNEQFF | TGTGCCAGTAGTCTAGCGGGAGGGTACAATGAGCAGTTCTTC
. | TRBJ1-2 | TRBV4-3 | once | CASSQDLGDVGYTF | TGCGCCAGCAGCCAAGATCTAGGGGATGTTGGCTACACCTTC
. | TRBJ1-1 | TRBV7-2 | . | CASSLERGKGWDTEAFF | TGTGCCAGCAGCTTAGAAAGAGGGAAGGGATGGGACACTGAAGCTTTCTTT